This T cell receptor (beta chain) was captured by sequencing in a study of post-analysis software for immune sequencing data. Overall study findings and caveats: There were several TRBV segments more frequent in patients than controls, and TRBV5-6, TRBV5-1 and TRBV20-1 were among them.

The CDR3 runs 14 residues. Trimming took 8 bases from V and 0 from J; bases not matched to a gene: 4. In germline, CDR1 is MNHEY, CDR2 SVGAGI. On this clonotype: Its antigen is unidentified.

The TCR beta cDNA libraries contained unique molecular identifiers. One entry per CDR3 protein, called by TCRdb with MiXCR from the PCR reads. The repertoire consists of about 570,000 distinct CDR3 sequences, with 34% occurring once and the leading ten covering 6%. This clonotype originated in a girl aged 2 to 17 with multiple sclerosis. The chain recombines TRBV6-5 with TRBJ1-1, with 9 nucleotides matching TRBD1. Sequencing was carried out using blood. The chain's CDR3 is CASGRDRVNTEAFF. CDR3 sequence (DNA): TGTGCCAGCGGACGGGACAGGGTGAACACTGAAGCTTTCTTT.